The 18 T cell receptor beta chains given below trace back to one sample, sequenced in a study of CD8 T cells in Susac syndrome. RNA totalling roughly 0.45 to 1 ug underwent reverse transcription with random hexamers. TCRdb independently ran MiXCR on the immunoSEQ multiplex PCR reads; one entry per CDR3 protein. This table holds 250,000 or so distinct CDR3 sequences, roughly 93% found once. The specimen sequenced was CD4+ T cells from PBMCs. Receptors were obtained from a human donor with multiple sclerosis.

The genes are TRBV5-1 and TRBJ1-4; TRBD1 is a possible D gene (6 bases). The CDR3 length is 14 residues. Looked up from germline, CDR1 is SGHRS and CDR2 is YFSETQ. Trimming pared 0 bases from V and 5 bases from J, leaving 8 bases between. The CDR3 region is CASSLGDINEKLFF. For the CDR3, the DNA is TGCGCCAGCAGCTTGGGGGACATCAATGAAAAACTGTTTTTT.

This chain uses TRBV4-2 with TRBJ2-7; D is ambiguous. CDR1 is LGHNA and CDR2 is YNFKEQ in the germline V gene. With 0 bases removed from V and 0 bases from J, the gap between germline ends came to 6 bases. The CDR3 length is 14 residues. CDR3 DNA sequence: TGTGCCAGCAGCCAAGATATAAGCTCCTACGAGCAGTACGTC. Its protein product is CASSQDISSYEQYV.

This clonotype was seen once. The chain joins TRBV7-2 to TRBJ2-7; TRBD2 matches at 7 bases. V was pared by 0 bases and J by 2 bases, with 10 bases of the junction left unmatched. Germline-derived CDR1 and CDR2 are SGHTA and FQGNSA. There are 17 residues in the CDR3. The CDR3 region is CASSLALAGRGTYEQYV. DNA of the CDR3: TGTGCCAGCAGCTTAGCGCTGGCAGGGAGGGGTACCTACGAGCAGTACGTC.

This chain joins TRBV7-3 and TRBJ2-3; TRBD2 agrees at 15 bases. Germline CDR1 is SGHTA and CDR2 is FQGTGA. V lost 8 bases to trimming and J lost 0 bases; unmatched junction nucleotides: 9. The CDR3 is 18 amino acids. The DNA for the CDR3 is TGTGCCAGCTCCGCGGGACTAGCGGGGGGCGCTAGCACAGATACGCAGTATTTT. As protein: CASSAGLAGGASTDTQYF.

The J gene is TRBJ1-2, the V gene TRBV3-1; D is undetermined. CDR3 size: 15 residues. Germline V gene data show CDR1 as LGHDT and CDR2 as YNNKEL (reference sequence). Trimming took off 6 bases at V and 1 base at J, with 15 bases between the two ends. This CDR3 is CASSATEVFNYGYTF. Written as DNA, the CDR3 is TGTGCCAGCAGTGCCACAGAGGTTTTTAACTATGGCTACACCTTC.

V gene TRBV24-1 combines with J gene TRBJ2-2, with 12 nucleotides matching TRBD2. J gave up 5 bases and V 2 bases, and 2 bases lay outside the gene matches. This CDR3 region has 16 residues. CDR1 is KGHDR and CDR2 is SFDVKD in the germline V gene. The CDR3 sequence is CATSDSTSGRTGELFF. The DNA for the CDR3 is TGTGCCACCAGTGATTCGACTAGCGGGAGAACCGGGGAGCTGTTTTTT.

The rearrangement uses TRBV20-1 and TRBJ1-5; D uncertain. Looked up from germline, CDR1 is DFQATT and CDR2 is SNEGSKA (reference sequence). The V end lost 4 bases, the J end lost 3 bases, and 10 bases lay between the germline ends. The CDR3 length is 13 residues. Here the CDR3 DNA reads TGCAGTGCTATTTTGGATGCCAATCAGCCCCAGCATTTT. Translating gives CSAILDANQPQHF.

The CDR3 DNA is TGTGCCAGCAGTGAGAGGGAGAAAAACATTCAGTACTTC. It is translated as CASSEREKNIQYF. This chain links TRBV6-1 with TRBJ2-4, with D maybe TRBD2 (5 bases). The CDR3 length is 13 residues. Germline V gives CDR1 MNHNS, CDR2 SASEGT. V dropped 3 bases and J dropped 4 bases, with 7 bases sitting between them.

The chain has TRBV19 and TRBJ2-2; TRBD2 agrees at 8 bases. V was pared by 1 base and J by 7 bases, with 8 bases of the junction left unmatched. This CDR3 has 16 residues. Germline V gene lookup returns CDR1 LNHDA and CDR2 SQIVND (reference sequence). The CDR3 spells CASSIASGLVSGELFF. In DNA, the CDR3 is TGTGCCAGTAGTATAGCTTCGGGACTAGTCAGCGGGGAGCTGTTTTTT.

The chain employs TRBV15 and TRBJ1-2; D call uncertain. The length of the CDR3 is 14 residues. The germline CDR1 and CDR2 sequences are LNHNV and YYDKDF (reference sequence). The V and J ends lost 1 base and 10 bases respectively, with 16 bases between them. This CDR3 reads CATSRAGQVQAYTF. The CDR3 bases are TGTGCCACCAGCAGAGCGGGCCAGGTTCAGGCCTACACCTTC.

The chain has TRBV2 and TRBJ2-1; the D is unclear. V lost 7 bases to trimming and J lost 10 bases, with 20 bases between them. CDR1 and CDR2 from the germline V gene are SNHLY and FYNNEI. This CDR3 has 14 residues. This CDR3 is CASNSVIRGGEQFF. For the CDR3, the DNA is TGTGCCAGCAATTCGGTAATCCGCGGTGGGGAGCAGTTCTTC.

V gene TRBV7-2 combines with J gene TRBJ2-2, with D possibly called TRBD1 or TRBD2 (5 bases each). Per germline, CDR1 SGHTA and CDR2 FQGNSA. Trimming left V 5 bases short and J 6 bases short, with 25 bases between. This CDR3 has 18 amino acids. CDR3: CASSPITPGTRGAGELFF. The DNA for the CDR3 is TGTGCCAGCAGCCCGATTACCCCCGGGACCAGAGGTGCCGGGGAGCTGTTTTTT.

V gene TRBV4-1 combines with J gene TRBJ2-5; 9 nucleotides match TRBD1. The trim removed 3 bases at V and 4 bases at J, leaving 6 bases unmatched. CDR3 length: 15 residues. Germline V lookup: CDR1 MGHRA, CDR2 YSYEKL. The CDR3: CASSQLSQGAETQYF. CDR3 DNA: TGCGCCAGCAGCCAGCTTTCACAGGGGGCAGAGACCCAGTACTTC.

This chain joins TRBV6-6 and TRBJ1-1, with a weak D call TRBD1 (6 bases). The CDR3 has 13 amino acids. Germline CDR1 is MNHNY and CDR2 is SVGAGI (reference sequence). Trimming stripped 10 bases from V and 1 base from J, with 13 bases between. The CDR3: CAKSWGPNTEAFF. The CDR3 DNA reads TGTGCCAAATCCTGGGGGCCGAACACTGAAGCTTTCTTT.

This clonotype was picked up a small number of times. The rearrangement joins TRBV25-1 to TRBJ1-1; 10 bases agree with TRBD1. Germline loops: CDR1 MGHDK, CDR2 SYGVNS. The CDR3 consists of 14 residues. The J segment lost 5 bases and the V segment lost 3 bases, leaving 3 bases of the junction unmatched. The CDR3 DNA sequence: TGTGCCAGCAGTGATCGGACAGGGGGGACTGAAGCTTTCTTT. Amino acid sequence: CASSDRTGGTEAFF. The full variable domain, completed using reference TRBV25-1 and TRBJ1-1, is EADIYQTPRYLVIGTGKKITLECSQTMGHDKMYWYQQDPGMELHLIHYSYGVNSTEKGDLSSESTVSRIRTEHFPLTLESARPSHTSQYLCASSDRTGGTEAFFGQGTRLTVV.

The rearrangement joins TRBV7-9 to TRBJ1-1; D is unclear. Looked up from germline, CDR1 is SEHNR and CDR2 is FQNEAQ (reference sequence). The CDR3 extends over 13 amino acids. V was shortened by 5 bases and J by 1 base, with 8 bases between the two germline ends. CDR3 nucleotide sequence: TGTGCCAGCAGCCTTAAAGCGAACACTGAAGCTTTCTTT. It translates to CASSLKANTEAFF.

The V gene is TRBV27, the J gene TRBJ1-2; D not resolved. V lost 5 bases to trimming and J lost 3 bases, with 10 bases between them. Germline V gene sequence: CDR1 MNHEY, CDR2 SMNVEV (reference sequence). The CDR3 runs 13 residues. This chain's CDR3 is CASSNVRDYGYTF. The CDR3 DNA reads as TGTGCCAGCAGTAATGTCCGGGACTATGGCTACACCTTC.

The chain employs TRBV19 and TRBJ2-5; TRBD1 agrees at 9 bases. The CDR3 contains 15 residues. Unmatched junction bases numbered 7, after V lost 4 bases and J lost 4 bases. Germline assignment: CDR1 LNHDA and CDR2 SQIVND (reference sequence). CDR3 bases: TGTGCCAGTAGTACACAGGGGGCAGGAGGAGAGACCCAGTACTTC. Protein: CASSTQGAGGETQYF.